Listed here are 10 T cell receptor beta chains from one sample, sequenced in a study of CD8 T cells in Susac syndrome. Roughly 0.45 to 1 ug RNA was reverse transcribed with random hexamers. TCRdb reprocessed the immunoSEQ multiplex PCR reads with MiXCR, giving one entry per CDR3 protein. The sample has roughly 200,000 distinct CDR3 sequences; 94% are singletons. Sequenced material: CD4+ T cells from PBMCs. The receptors were sampled from a human donor with Susac syndrome.

J is TRBJ2-1 and V is TRBV12-3 or TRBV12-4; 13 bases map to TRBD2. Losses at the gene ends were 5 bases for V and 4 bases for J; bases not matched to a gene: 11. This CDR3 spans 18 amino acids. The CDR3 nucleotides read TGTGCCAGCAGTCGTCCGGGACTAGCGGGGACCCAATACAATGAGCAGTTCTTC. Protein sequence: CASSRPGLAGTQYNEQFF.

This clonotype was observed a single time. The chain has TRBV18 and TRBJ2-5; no reliable D call. CDR1 and CDR2 (germline): KGHSH, LQKENI. Trimming took off 2 bases at V and 4 bases at J, with 5 bases between the two ends. This CDR3 comprises 12 residues. CDR3 amino acids: CASSPYAETQYF. The CDR3 region has the DNA TGTGCCAGCTCACCATACGCAGAGACCCAGTACTTC.

The V gene is TRBV7-9, the J gene TRBJ1-1, with a possible D match to TRBD1 (6 bases). CDR3 length: 16 amino acids. The germline gives CDR1 SEHNR, CDR2 FQNEAQ (reference sequence). Trimming pared 8 bases from V and 0 bases from J, leaving 19 bases between. For the CDR3, the DNA is TGTGCCAGCGGAGGGAAGGGGGGCTCCATGAACACTGAAGCTTTCTTT. Translating gives CASGGKGGSMNTEAFF.

This clonotype showed up just a few times. The chain is built from TRBV24-1 and TRBJ2-2, with D maybe TRBD2 (5 bases). The germline gives CDR1 KGHDR, CDR2 SFDVKD. Deletions cut 6 bases from V and 0 bases from J, with 7 bases between. CDR3 length: 14 amino acids. The CDR3 coding sequence is TGTGCCACCAGTAGCGGAGCGAACACCGGGGAGCTGTTTTTT. Protein: CATSSGANTGELFF.

The chain recombines TRBV5-1 with TRBJ2-2; 8 bases match TRBD1. J lost 7 bases, V lost 3 bases, and 5 bases had no gene match. There are 14 residues in the CDR3. Germline values: CDR1 SGHRS, CDR2 YFSETQ. This chain's CDR3 is CASSSDRADGELFF. The CDR3 nucleotides are TGCGCCAGCAGCTCGGACAGGGCGGACGGGGAGCTGTTTTTT.

This sequence joins TRBV15 and TRBJ2-3; TRBD2 is a possible D gene (6 bases). Germline V gives CDR1 LNHNV, CDR2 YYDKDF (reference sequence). V gave up 0 bases and J gave up 7 bases, with 17 bases separating them. The CDR3 totals 16 residues. The CDR3 reads CATSRERGGEVNTQYF. The CDR3 coding sequence is TGTGCCACCAGCAGAGAACGGGGCGGGGAGGTCAATACGCAGTATTTT.

This CDR3 is CSAALGTGSSYEQYF. As DNA, the CDR3 is TGCAGTGCTGCCCTCGGGACAGGGTCCTCCTACGAGCAGTACTTC. V gene TRBV20-1 combines with J gene TRBJ2-7; TRBD1 matches 9 bases. V was pared by 5 bases and J by 0 bases, with 8 bases of the junction left unmatched. The CDR3 consists of 15 residues. Germline-derived CDR1 and CDR2 are DFQATT and SNEGSKA (reference sequence).

The chain has TRBV5-4 and TRBJ1-2; TRBD1 matches at 8 bases. Germline CDR1 and CDR2: SGHNT and YYREEE (reference sequence). The CDR3 runs 14 residues. The junction had 5 bases not matched to a gene; V was cut back by 0 bases and J by 7 bases. In DNA form, the CDR3 reads TGTGCCAGCAGCTTGGTGCAGGGGGCACGTGGCTACACCTTC. It yields the protein CASSLVQGARGYTF.

The chain joins TRBV29-1 to TRBJ1-4, with D possibly being TRBD1 (5 bases). In germline, CDR1 is SQVTM, CDR2 ANQGSEA. V gave up 4 bases and J gave up 6 bases, with 12 bases separating them. The CDR3 totals 13 residues. CDR3 sequence: CSVVRGGDEKLFF. The CDR3 nucleotides are TGCAGCGTTGTTCGGGGAGGGGATGAAAAACTGTTTTTT.

This sequence joins TRBV5-6 and TRBJ2-1, with D unclear. In germline, CDR1 is SGHDT, CDR2 YYEEEE. V dropped 5 bases and J dropped 0 bases, with 12 bases sitting between them. The CDR3 has 15 residues. CDR3 coding DNA: TGTGCCAGCAGTTATGACCCGAGCTCCTACAATGAGCAGTTCTTC. It codes for CASSYDPSSYNEQFF.